One and the same sample provided the 22 T cell receptor beta chains below, sequenced in a study of T cell responses to AZD1222 COVID-19 vaccine. Data came from immunoSEQ multiplex PCR; TCRdb stores just in-frame clones and leaves some out. Of roughly 180,000 clones listed, about 89% were seen once; the top ten hold approximately 1.9%. The material was peripheral blood, obtained on day 0 of AZD1222 vaccination. Every receptor here comes from an adult in good health.

The chain joins TRBV3-1 (or the pseudogene TRBV3-2) to TRBJ1-1; 8 nucleotides match TRBD1. This CDR3 has 15 amino acids. Germline CDR1 and CDR2: LGHDT and YNNKEL (reference sequence). The V segment lost 1 base and the J segment 6 bases; nucleotides outside the gene matches: 7. CDR3 amino acids: CASSQGRLTGAEAFF. CDR3 nucleotide sequence: TGTGCCAGCAGCCAAGGGAGGTTGACAGGGGCTGAAGCTTTCTTT.

The CDR3 reads CASSLEFNSLNTEAFF. The CDR3 coding sequence is TGCGCCAGCAGCTTGGAGTTTAACAGTTTGAACACTGAAGCTTTCTTT. The chain recombines TRBV5-1 with TRBJ1-1; D unresolved. This CDR3 has 16 amino acids. CDR1 is SGHRS and CDR2 is YFSETQ in the germline V gene. Trimming took 0 bases from V and 0 from J, leaving 12 bases between them.

This chain joins TRBV6-2 or TRBV6-3 and TRBJ1-5, with 8 bases identical to TRBD1. The germline V gene encodes CDR1 MNHEY and CDR2 SVGEGT. The CDR3 loop spans 17 amino acids. J gave up 2 bases and V 2 bases, and 8 bases lay outside the gene matches. The CDR3 bases are TGTGCCAGCAGTTACCCGGTACTGGGACAGGGCAATCAGCCCCAGCATTTT. It is translated as CASSYPVLGQGNQPQHF.

V usage is TRBV6-5 and J usage is TRBJ2-5, with 9 bases that match TRBD1. Germline CDR1 and CDR2: MNHEY and SVGAGI. The CDR3 loop spans 13 amino acids. V lost 9 bases to trimming and J lost 5 bases; unmatched junction nucleotides: 7. CDR3 sequence (DNA): TGTGCCAGGGGACAGGGTTTGGGCGAGACCCAGTACTTC. Translation gives CARGQGLGETQYF.

The chain has TRBV2 and TRBJ2-7; D may match TRBD1 or TRBD2 (5 bases each). The germline V gene encodes CDR1 SNHLY and CDR2 FYNNEI. The V gene lost 6 bases and the J gene lost 6 bases, with 21 bases spanning the gap. The CDR3 covers 15 residues. CDR3 DNA: TGTGCCAGCAGAGTACTGACATCCGGGACCTCCGAGCAGTACTTC. This codes for CASRVLTSGTSEQYF. Filled out from reference TRBV2 and TRBJ2-7, the complete variable domain reads EPEVTQTPSHQVTQMGQEVILRCVPISNHLYFYWYRQILGQKVEFLVSFYNNEISEKSEIFDDQFSVERPDGSNFTLKIRSTKLEDSAMYFCASRVLTSGTSEQYFGPGTRLTVT.

This CDR3 is CASSTADGTYEQYF. Here the CDR3 DNA reads TGTGCCAGCAGCACCGCTGACGGGACCTACGAGCAGTACTTC. The chain combines TRBV7-9 with TRBJ2-7; tentative D call: TRBD2 (5 bases). Germline CDR1 is SEHNR and CDR2 is FQNEAQ (reference sequence). V shed 5 bases and J shed 2 bases, with 13 bases lying between them. The CDR3 is 14 residues long.

This clone was detected only a few times. The rearrangement joins TRBV28 to TRBJ1-5, with D possibly being TRBD1 (5 bases). This CDR3 is 14 amino acids long. The germline V and J ends were trimmed by 3 bases and 2 bases, with 8 bases remaining between them. CDR1 MDHEN and CDR2 SYDVKM come from the germline V gene. CDR3 loop: CASSFGRGNQPQHF. DNA of the CDR3: TGTGCCAGCAGTTTCGGCAGGGGCAATCAGCCCCAGCATTTT.

This chain joins TRBV27 and TRBJ1-6; 8 nucleotides match TRBD1. V lost 0 bases, J lost 8 bases, and 6 bases stayed unmatched. In germline, CDR1 is MNHEY, CDR2 SMNVEV (reference sequence). CDR3 length: 16 residues. In DNA, the CDR3 is TGTGCCAGCAGTTTATCGAAACAGGGGGGAGATTCACCCCTCCACTTT. Residues: CASSLSKQGGDSPLHF.

The J gene is TRBJ1-1, the V gene TRBV27; TRBD1 might be the D (5 bases). Germline lookup yields CDR1 MNHEY and CDR2 SMNVEV (reference sequence). This CDR3 has 13 residues. V was trimmed by 8 bases and J by 6 bases, leaving 16 bases between them. CDR3 DNA sequence: TGTGCCAGCTCCGGGGGGGGGTGGGCTGAAGCTTTCTTT. Translating it yields CASSGGGWAEAFF.

The chain carries TRBV30 and TRBJ1-2, with D uncertain. CDR1 GTSNPN and CDR2 SVGIG come from the germline V gene (reference sequence). CDR3 length equals 13 residues. V lost 3 bases and J lost 0, with 8 bases in between. In nucleotides, the CDR3 is TGTGCCTGGAGAAGTCCAGCTAACTATGGCTACACCTTC. Translated, it gives CAWRSPANYGYTF.

This sequence joins TRBV5-1 and TRBJ2-6, with D possibly being TRBD1 or TRBD2 (5 bases each). This CDR3 is 17 amino acids long. Germline V gives CDR1 SGHRS, CDR2 YFSETQ. V dropped 3 bases and J dropped 0 bases, with 13 bases sitting between them. The CDR3 region is CASSSGQSLSGANVLTF. CDR3 DNA sequence: TGCGCCAGCAGCTCGGGGCAGAGCCTCTCTGGGGCCAACGTCCTGACTTTC.

V usage is TRBV10-3 and J usage is TRBJ2-7; 12 bases align to TRBD1. Looked up from germline, CDR1 is ENHRY and CDR2 is SYGVKD. The CDR3 extends over 14 amino acids. J lost 5 bases, V lost 11 bases, and 10 bases had no gene match. DNA of the CDR3: TGTGCCGCCACCGGGACAGGGGGCATCCACGAGCAGTACTTC. Protein sequence: CAATGTGGIHEQYF.

The chain couples TRBV7-9 to TRBJ2-6; possibly TRBD1 for D (6 bases). Germline V gene data show CDR1 as SEHNR and CDR2 as FQNEAQ (reference sequence). Trimming left V 9 bases short and J 2 bases short, with 14 bases between. This CDR3 is 15 amino acids long. The CDR3 bases are TGTGCCAGTCACTCAGGGGAGACTGGGGCCAACGTCCTGACTTTC. Translating gives CASHSGETGANVLTF.

V usage is TRBV25-1 and J usage is TRBJ2-7, with TRBD1 as a possible D gene (6 bases). This CDR3 comprises 12 residues. Trimming shortened V by 7 bases and J by 4 bases, and 11 bases separated the two germline ends. Germline-derived CDR1 and CDR2 are MGHDK and SYGVNS. This chain's CDR3 is CASTDRWYEQYF. In nucleotides, the CDR3 is TGTGCCAGCACCGACAGGTGGTACGAGCAGTACTTC.

This chain connects TRBV19 to TRBJ1-1, with D possibly TRBD1 on 6 matching bases. This CDR3 region has 13 residues. V shed 6 bases and J shed 7 bases, with 15 bases lying between them. Germline CDR1 is LNHDA and CDR2 is SQIVND (reference sequence). The CDR3 DNA reads as TGTGCCAGTAGCCCGAGACACAGGGTTGAAGCTTTCTTT. It specifies CASSPRHRVEAFF. The full variable domain, in which reference TRBV19 and TRBJ1-1 provide the parts outside the CDR3, is DGGITQSPKYLFRKEGQNVTLSCEQNLNHDAMYWYRQDPGQGLRLIYYSQIVNDFQKGDIAEGYSVSREKKESFPLTVTSAQKNPTAFYLCASSPRHRVEAFFGQGTRLTVV.

The CDR3 DNA follows: TGTGCCAGCAGTTACCCCCCGGGGACCTACAATGAGCAGTTCTTC. Protein sequence: CASSYPPGTYNEQFF. The V and J genes are TRBV6-2 or TRBV6-3 and TRBJ2-1; D may be TRBD2 (5 bases). Germline lookup yields CDR1 MNHEY and CDR2 SVGEGT. The CDR3 spans 15 residues. Trimming pared 2 bases from V and 2 bases from J, leaving 10 bases between.

The chain carries TRBV15 and TRBJ1-5; 10 bases are a match to TRBD1. Trimming at V came to 9 bases and at J to 7 bases, leaving 9 bases not matched to a gene. CDR1 and CDR2 from the germline V gene are LNHNV and YYDKDF (reference sequence). The CDR3 extends over 14 amino acids. In DNA, the CDR3 is TGTGCCACGTCGACAGGGGGCATCTTACAGCCCCAGCATTTT. Residues: CATSTGGILQPQHF. The full variable domain, completed using reference TRBV15 and TRBJ1-5, is DAMVIQNPRYQVTQFGKPVTLSCSQTLNHNVMYWYQQKSSQAPKLLFHYYDKDFNNEADTPDNFQSRRPNTSFCFLDIRSPGLGDTAMYLCATSTGGILQPQHFGDGTRLSIL.

The chain couples TRBV4-3 to TRBJ1-2; no reliable D call. Germline CDR1 LGHNA, CDR2 YSLEER. With 0 bases removed from V and 0 bases from J, the gap between germline ends came to 8 bases. The CDR3 has 15 residues. CDR3 DNA sequence: TGCGCCAGCAGCCAAGATCACGGAGCTAACTATGGCTACACCTTC. It specifies CASSQDHGANYGYTF.

This rearrangement joins TRBV28 to TRBJ1-2; D is possibly TRBD1 (5 bases). This CDR3 comprises 15 residues. Trimming removed 5 bases from V and 6 bases from J, with 19 bases in between. Germline CDR1 reads MDHEN; CDR2 reads SYDVKM. This CDR3 reads CASSILSRDGDGYTF. CDR3 in DNA: TGTGCCAGCAGTATCCTATCCCGGGACGGCGATGGCTACACCTTC.

The rearrangement links TRBV4-3 to TRBJ2-2; TRBD1 matches at 7 bases. The CDR3 has 14 residues. V gave up 5 bases and J gave up 7 bases; unmatched junction bases: 7. Per germline, CDR1 LGHNA and CDR2 YSLEER. The CDR3 DNA reads TGCGCCAGCAGCGCGACAGGGTTTAGCGGGGAGCTGTTTTTT. Its translation is CASSATGFSGELFF.

The rearrangement links TRBV6-4 to TRBJ2-4, with 10 positions matching TRBD2. The V gene end was trimmed by 7 bases and the J gene end by 3 bases; junction bases not matched to a gene: 9. The CDR3 spans 16 residues. Germline CDR1 is MRHNA and CDR2 is SNTAGT. Written as DNA, the CDR3 is TGTGCCAGCACTAGACTAGCGGGTAGCAACAAAAACATTCAGTACTTC. This gives the protein CASTRLAGSNKNIQYF.

The chain links TRBV27 to TRBJ1-1; TRBD1 might be the D (5 bases). The V gene lost 9 bases and the J gene lost 9 bases, with 17 bases spanning the gap. The CDR3 consists of 12 residues. Germline V CDR1 and CDR2: MNHEY, SMNVEV (reference sequence). The DNA for the CDR3 is TGTGCCAGTGGGGGGGTAGGCGAACAAGCTTTCTTT. It encodes CASGGVGEQAFF.